This T cell receptor beta chain comes out of a study of cytomegalovirus exposure and HLA in healthy donors. Study outcomes and limitations: Immune exposure information comprised only CMV serostatus.

Germline values: CDR1 LNHDA, CDR2 SQIVND (reference sequence). CDR3 length: 15 amino acids. With V trimmed by 6 bases and J by 1 base, 8 bases remained unmatched. The PCR used 60 Vbeta and 13 Jbeta primers. Clones were read by immunoSEQ multiplex PCR, and TCRdb kept only the in-frame ones, dropping some. The sample includes 110,000 or so clones, around three quarters of them seen just once. As to this clone: Its antigen is not identified.

This TCR derives from a man between 45 and 60 years old in good health and CMV-seropositive. The material sequenced was PBMCs. The chain carries TRBV19 and TRBJ2-7, with TRBD1 matching 8 bases. CDR3 residues: CASRRDGTGSYEQYF. The CDR3 nucleotides read TGTGCCAGTAGACGGGATGGGACAGGTTCCTACGAGCAGTACTTC.